The rows below give T cell receptor beta chains drawn from one sample of a study of T cell changes during pregnancy in multiple sclerosis. The data were produced by immunoSEQ multiplex PCR, yet TCRdb's version contains in-frame clones alone and is incomplete. The sample has 50,000 to 55,000 clones, about 93% seen once. The specimen comprised CD4+ T cells from peripheral blood mononuclear cells, sampled in the third trimester of pregnancy. Source of these receptors: a female donor with multiple sclerosis, enrolled in a pregnancy study. CDR3s include the opening cysteine and the closing phenylalanine or tryptophan. Fields, in order: D gene, clone size, V gene, J gene, CDR3 protein, CDR3 DNA. A D gene is named only where the DNA matches it firmly. A row's size may be missing; if present it is once, few, many or a size class.

d_gene: .; abundance: .; v_gene: TRBV4-1; j_gene: TRBJ1-1; CDR3aa: CASSQAQMNTEAFF; CDR3nt: TGCGCCAGCAGCCAAGCGCAGATGAACACTGAAGCTTTCTTT
d_gene: .; abundance: .; v_gene: TRBV4-1; j_gene: TRBJ1-2; CDR3aa: CASSQDGGDFSDGYTF; CDR3nt: TGCGCCAGCAGCCAAGATGGAGGGGATTTCAGTGATGGCTACACCTTC
d_gene: TRBD2; abundance: .; v_gene: TRBV14; j_gene: TRBJ2-3; CDR3aa: CASSQTLGLAGQPTFTDTQYF; CDR3nt: TGTGCCAGCAGCCAAACCCTCGGACTAGCGGGGCAACCAACATTCACAGATACGCAGTATTTT
d_gene: .; abundance: .; v_gene: TRBV10-3; j_gene: TRBJ1-3; CDR3aa: CAISETGGGGTIYF; CDR3nt: TGTGCCATCAGTGAGACAGGCGGCGGTGGCACCATATATTTT
d_gene: TRBD1; abundance: .; v_gene: TRBV11-2; j_gene: TRBJ2-2; CDR3aa: CASSFTGGSGTGELFF; CDR3nt: TGTGCCAGCAGCTTTACAGGGGGCTCAGGCACCGGGGAGCTGTTTTTT
d_gene: TRBD2; abundance: once; v_gene: TRBV4-1; j_gene: TRBJ2-5; CDR3aa: CASSQADRGLAEQETQYF; CDR3nt: TGCGCCAGCAGCCAAGCTGATCGGGGCCTAGCGGAACAAGAGACCCAGTACTTC
d_gene: .; abundance: .; v_gene: TRBV5-1; j_gene: TRBJ2-5; CDR3aa: CASAGTPRETQYF; CDR3nt: TGCGCCAGCGCGGGGACTCCTAGAGAGACCCAGTACTTC
d_gene: .; abundance: .; v_gene: TRBV5-4; j_gene: TRBJ2-7; CDR3aa: CASTARGSSYEQYF; CDR3nt: TGTGCCAGTACGGCTCGGGGTAGCTCCTACGAGCAGTACTTC
d_gene: TRBD1; abundance: once; v_gene: TRBV7-9; j_gene: TRBJ2-7; CDR3aa: CASSWGLRTGGTYEQYF; CDR3nt: TGTGCCAGCAGCTGGGGCCTCCGGACAGGGGGAACCTACGAGCAGTACTTC
d_gene: .; abundance: .; v_gene: TRBV5-4; j_gene: TRBJ2-2; CDR3aa: CASSLVGANTGELFF; CDR3nt: TGTGCCAGCAGCTTGGTGGGCGCTAACACCGGGGAGCTGTTTTTT
d_gene: .; abundance: .; v_gene: TRBV13; j_gene: TRBJ2-3; CDR3aa: CASSERGRGATDTQYF; CDR3nt: TGTGCCAGCTCCGAAAGGGGCAGGGGGGCCACAGATACGCAGTATTTT
d_gene: .; abundance: few; v_gene: TRBV4-2; j_gene: TRBJ1-1; CDR3aa: CASSQGDRGEAFF; CDR3nt: TGTGCCAGCAGCCAAGGGGATCGGGGGGAAGCTTTCTTT
d_gene: TRBD1; abundance: .; v_gene: TRBV5-1; j_gene: TRBJ2-3; CDR3aa: CASSGTGVADTQYF; CDR3nt: TGCGCCAGCAGCGGGACAGGGGTTGCAGATACGCAGTATTTT
d_gene: .; abundance: .; v_gene: TRBV27; j_gene: TRBJ1-2; CDR3aa: CASSFQGSYGYTF; CDR3nt: TGTGCCAGCAGTTTTCAGGGGAGCTATGGCTACACCTTC
d_gene: TRBD1; abundance: .; v_gene: TRBV7-9; j_gene: TRBJ2-3; CDR3aa: CASSLADRATDTQYF; CDR3nt: TGTGCCAGCAGCTTAGCGGACAGGGCTACAGATACGCAGTATTTT
d_gene: .; abundance: .; v_gene: TRBV19; j_gene: TRBJ2-3; CDR3aa: CASSMARVDTDTQYF; CDR3nt: TGTGCCAGTAGTATGGCCAGGGTGGACACAGATACGCAGTATTTT
d_gene: TRBD2; abundance: .; v_gene: TRBV6-4; j_gene: TRBJ2-5; CDR3aa: CASRRLAGGGETQYF; CDR3nt: TGTGCCAGCAGAAGACTAGCGGGGGGTGGAGAGACCCAGTACTTC
d_gene: .; abundance: .; v_gene: TRBV21-1; j_gene: TRBJ2-3; CDR3aa: CASAYFSGTSVSSTDTQYF; CDR3nt: TGTGCCAGCGCCTACTTCTCCGGGACTAGCGTTAGTAGCACAGATACGCAGTATTTT
d_gene: .; abundance: .; v_gene: TRBV19; j_gene: TRBJ2-1; CDR3aa: CASSIELANEQFF; CDR3nt: TGTGCCAGTAGTATAGAACTAGCAAATGAGCAGTTCTTC
d_gene: TRBD2; abundance: .; v_gene: TRBV5-1; j_gene: TRBJ2-3; CDR3aa: CASSLGLAASTDTQYF; CDR3nt: TGCGCCAGCAGCCTGGGACTAGCGGCAAGCACAGATACGCAGTATTTT
d_gene: .; abundance: .; v_gene: TRBV18; j_gene: TRBJ2-1; CDR3aa: CASSPEVSQFF; CDR3nt: TGTGCCAGCTCACCGGAGGTCTCGCAGTTCTTC
d_gene: .; abundance: .; v_gene: TRBV30; j_gene: TRBJ1-2; CDR3aa: CAWSVLGPDVTF; CDR3nt: TGTGCCTGGAGTGTACTGGGGCCCGACGTCACCTTC
d_gene: .; abundance: .; v_gene: TRBV7-2; j_gene: TRBJ1-3; CDR3aa: CASSSPGIERNTIYF; CDR3nt: TGTGCCAGCAGCTCCCCAGGGATAGAAAGAAACACCATATATTTT
d_gene: TRBD2; abundance: .; v_gene: TRBV7-9; j_gene: TRBJ2-5; CDR3aa: CASSLASGVEETQYF; CDR3nt: TGTGCCAGCAGCTTAGCGAGCGGGGTTGAAGAGACCCAGTACTTC